What follows describes a single T cell receptor (beta chain). This entry comes from a study of T cell responses to AZD1222 COVID-19 vaccine. This CDR3 is 12 amino acids long. The germline CDR1 and CDR2 sequences are SNHLY and FYNNEI. Losses at the gene ends were 4 bases for V and 7 bases for J; bases not matched to a gene: 4. Sequencing used immunoSEQ multiplex PCR; TCRdb keeps in-frame clones, though not all of them. The repertoire includes 85,000 to 130,000 clones, around 91% of them detected once, and approximately 8.2% sits in the top ten. The sample here was peripheral blood, taken 28 days after the second AZD1222 dose. This TCR was sampled from an adult who received the AZD1222 COVID-19 vaccine. The chain uses TRBV2 and TRBJ2-7, with 7 bases matching TRBD1. CDR3 nucleotide sequence: TGTGCCAGCAGTGGACAGGGCTTGGAGCAGTACTTC. This sequence encodes CASSGQGLEQYF.